The T cell receptor beta chain described here comes from a study of T cells in Graves' hyperthyroidism and ophthalmopathy. This clonotype was found many times. The investigators amplified TCR beta CDR3 regions from RNA transcripts. The TCR CDR3 was amplified in a first-round RT-PCR using the HTBI primer set. MiXCR, run by TCRdb on the multiplex PCR reads, gives a single entry per CDR3 protein. The sample yields more than 300,000 distinct CDR3 sequences, approximately 18% seen once. This CDR3 is built from 14 residues. V was cut by 4 bases and J by 2 bases, with 12 bases left in between. Germline loops: CDR1 SGHRS, CDR2 YFSETQ.

The source material was blood. This TCR was recovered from a young man with Graves' ophthalmopathy. The chain links TRBV5-1 to TRBJ1-1; D is ambiguous. The CDR3 DNA is TGCGCCAGCAGCGTAGAAGGGTCCAACACTGAAGCTTTCTTT. This sequence encodes CASSVEGSNTEAFF. The full variable domain, with the rest looked up from reference TRBV5-1 and TRBJ1-1, is KAGVTQTPRYLIKTRGQQVTLSCSPISGHRSVSWYQQTPGQGLQFLFEYFSETQRNKGNFPGRFSGRQFSNSRSEMNVSTLELGDSALYLCASSVEGSNTEAFFGQGTRLTVV.